These 10 T cell receptor beta chains were all obtained from the same sample, sequenced in a study of blood T cell repertoires in COVID-19. The protocol was immunoSEQ multiplex PCR, while the TCRdb copy is restricted to in-frame clones and leaves out a portion. The sample yields about 180,000 clones, about 91% seen once. The sample comprised peripheral blood. These receptors were obtained from a woman aged 30 to 39 with acute or convalescent COVID-19.

This clone has just one count. The chain uses TRBV7-9 and TRBJ2-1, with 12 bases matching TRBD2. The CDR3 is 13 amino acids. Trimming took 11 bases from V and 9 from J; bases not matched to a gene: 8. Germline CDR1 reads SEHNR; CDR2 reads FQNEAQ (reference sequence). In DNA, the CDR3 is TGTGCCCAGGAGAGACTAGCGGGAGTTGAGCAGTTCTTC. It specifies CAQERLAGVEQFF.

J is TRBJ1-3 and V is TRBV11-2; D is uncertain. Germline V gene data show CDR1 as SGHAT and CDR2 as FQNNGV. This CDR3 contains 11 residues. Trimming shortened V by 7 bases and J by 5 bases, and 6 bases separated the two germline ends. The CDR3 region has the DNA TGTGCCAGCACCCCTAGAAACACCATATATTTT. Protein: CASTPRNTIYF. The full variable domain, rest sourced from reference TRBV11-2 and TRBJ1-3, is EAGVAQSPRYKIIEKRQSVAFWCNPISGHATLYWYQQILGQGPKLLIQFQNNGVVDDSQLPKDRFSAERLKGVDSTLKIQPAKLEDSAVYLCASTPRNTIYFGEGSWLTVV.

This clone appeared once. The J gene is TRBJ2-6, the V gene TRBV30; a possible D gene is TRBD1 (5 bases). The ends were cut back, 2 bases at V and 0 bases at J, with 14 bases in the middle. Germline V lookup: CDR1 GTSNPN, CDR2 SVGIG (reference sequence). The CDR3 consists of 17 residues. The CDR3 sequence: CAWSHIRTYSGANVLTF. The CDR3 nucleotides read TGTGCCTGGAGTCATATAAGGACATACTCTGGGGCCAACGTCCTGACTTTC. Full variable domain (rest looked up from reference TRBV30 and TRBJ2-6): SQTIHQWPATLVQPVGSPLSLECTVEGTSNPNLYWYRQAAGRGLQLLFYSVGIGQISSEVPQNLSASRPQDRQFILSSKKLLLSDSGFYLCAWSHIRTYSGANVLTFGAGSRLTVL.

In its sample, this clone was seen a few times. The gene calls are TRBV7-2 and TRBJ1-2, with TRBD1 matching over 7 bases. V was clipped by 5 bases and J by 2 bases; unmatched bases: 5. CDR3 length: 14 residues. Germline lookup yields CDR1 SGHTA and CDR2 FQGNSA. In nucleotides, the CDR3 is TGTGCCAGCAGCGCCTTACAGGGGAACTATGGCTACACCTTC. It is translated as CASSALQGNYGYTF.

This chain joins TRBV7-9 and TRBJ2-6; 9 bases agree with TRBD1. Per germline, CDR1 SEHNR and CDR2 FQNEAQ (reference sequence). J lost 0 bases, V lost 5 bases, and 5 bases had no gene match. This CDR3 has 17 amino acids. CDR3 coding DNA: TGTGCCAGCAGCCCCTGGACAGGGGCCTCTGGGGCCAACGTCCTGACTTTC. Its translation: CASSPWTGASGANVLTF.

The rearrangement links TRBV5-1 to TRBJ2-1; 10 bases agree with TRBD1. V lost 7 bases, J lost 7 bases, and 11 bases stayed unmatched. Looked up from germline, CDR1 is SGHRS and CDR2 is YFSETQ. The CDR3 has 15 amino acids. CDR3: CASGRGTGDPNEQFF. The CDR3 DNA follows: TGCGCCAGCGGGCGTGGGACAGGGGACCCAAATGAGCAGTTCTTC. Variable domain in full (rest from reference TRBV5-1 and TRBJ2-1): KAGVTQTPRYLIKTRGQQVTLSCSPISGHRSVSWYQQTPGQGLQFLFEYFSETQRNKGNFPGRFSGRQFSNSRSEMNVSTLELGDSALYLCASGRGTGDPNEQFFGPGTRLTVL.

The CDR3 is CSASRGPMNTEAFF. The CDR3 DNA is TGCAGTGCTAGTCGGGGTCCGATGAACACTGAAGCTTTCTTT. The rearrangement joins TRBV20-1 to TRBJ1-1; no clear D. The CDR3 is 14 residues long. Trimming cost V 3 bases and J 0 bases, with 11 bases left between them. Germline lookup yields CDR1 DFQATT and CDR2 SNEGSKA (reference sequence).

The chain recombines TRBV6-5 with TRBJ1-3, with a possible D match to TRBD1 (5 bases). Trimming removed 8 bases at V and 8 bases at J, with 13 bases between. Germline V CDR1 and CDR2: MNHEY, SVGAGI. The CDR3 is 12 amino acids. The CDR3 loop reads CASYGGVDTIYF. The DNA for the CDR3 is TGTGCCAGCTATGGGGGGGTCGACACCATATATTTT.

This clone was observed a few times. The gene calls are TRBV5-6 and TRBJ1-3, with D uncertain. The V gene's germline CDR1 is SGHDT and CDR2 YYEEEE. Trimming took 0 bases from V and 1 from J, leaving 5 bases between them. The CDR3 is 14 amino acids. In DNA, the CDR3 is TGTGCCAGCAGCTTGGCAGATTCTGGAAACACCATATATTTT. This sequence encodes CASSLADSGNTIYF. Using reference TRBV5-6 and TRBJ1-3 for the parts outside the CDR3, the full variable domain is DAGVTQSPTHLIKTRGQQVTLRCSPKSGHDTVSWYQQALGQGPQFIFQYYEEEERQRGNFPDRFSGHQFPNYSSELNVNALLLGDSALYLCASSLADSGNTIYFGEGSWLTVV.

The chain links TRBV5-6 to TRBJ2-7; D possibly corresponds to TRBD1 (5 bases). The CDR3 loop spans 12 amino acids. CDR1 and CDR2 (germline): SGHDT, YYEEEE. Trimming removed 7 bases from V and 5 bases from J, with 13 bases in between. The CDR3 here is CASGTGSHEQYF. The DNA for the CDR3 is TGTGCCAGCGGAACAGGTTCCCACGAGCAGTACTTC.